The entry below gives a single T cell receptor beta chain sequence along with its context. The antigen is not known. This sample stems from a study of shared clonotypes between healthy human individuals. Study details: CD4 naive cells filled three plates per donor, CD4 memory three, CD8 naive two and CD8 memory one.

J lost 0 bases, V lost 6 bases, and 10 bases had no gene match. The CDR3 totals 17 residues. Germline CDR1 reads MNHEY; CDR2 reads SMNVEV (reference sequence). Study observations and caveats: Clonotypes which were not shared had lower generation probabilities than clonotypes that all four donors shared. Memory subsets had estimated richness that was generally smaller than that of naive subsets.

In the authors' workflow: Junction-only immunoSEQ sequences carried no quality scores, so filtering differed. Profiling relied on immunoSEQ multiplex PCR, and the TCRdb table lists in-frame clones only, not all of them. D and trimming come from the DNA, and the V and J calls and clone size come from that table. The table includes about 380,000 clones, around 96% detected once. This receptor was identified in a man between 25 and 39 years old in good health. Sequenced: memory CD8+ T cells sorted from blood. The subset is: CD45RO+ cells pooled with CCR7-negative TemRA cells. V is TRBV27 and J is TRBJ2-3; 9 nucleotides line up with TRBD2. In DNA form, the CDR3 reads TGTGCCAGCAGAGCCCGAGCGGGAGGCATTAGCACAGATACGCAGTATTTT. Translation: CASRARAGGISTDTQYF.